This section outlines one TCR beta chain sequence together with its context. Its recognized antigen is unknown. The input lacks base qualities; no much larger clone sits a single base away. The CDR3 holds 16 amino acids from the cysteine to the phenylalanine. Just CDR3 DNA is preserved here, 48 bases in frame from base 1. Trimming at the junction amounts to 3 bases on V and 3 bases on J, and the germline ends lie 19 bases apart. The germline V gene specifies SGHRS as CDR1 and YFSETQ as CDR2. The cohort was made up of several hundred healthy bone marrow donors. All cohort members were sampled while nominally healthy, although unrecorded immune exposures were likely present. The donor was CMV seropositive and belonged to the group of more than 250 seropositive cohort members. A peripheral blood sample was collected from each donor, and TCR beta sequencing was performed on peripheral blood mononuclear cells. The Qiagen DNeasy Blood Extraction Kit was used to extract genomic DNA from the blood cell samples.

The entry originates in a study of cytomegalovirus exposure and HLA in healthy donors (dated by TCRdb to 2015 to 2018). Some background on the complete study: In an earlier analysis of fewer than 750 of the donors, 276 Gb of sequence data and 90 million to 120 million unique TCR beta sequences from 180 million or so T cells were reported. In an earlier analysis of 500 to 650 of the donors, high-throughput TCR beta sequencing was used to judge whether each TCR beta V gene segment behaved as functional or pseudogenic. The study profiled the T cell repertoires of hundreds of subjects by immunosequencing and related them to cytomegalovirus serostatus. Across around 400 genotyped donors of the cohort, an average of about 220,000 unique TCR beta nucleotide sequences per donor were sequenced, and roughly 17% of those sequences were non-productive. HLA typing included class I and class II loci at four-digit resolution. The study was designed to test whether signatures of past pathogen exposure could be identified by cataloging public T cell receptors. Rather than using new phenotypic data, the later analysis identified candidate immune exposures from TCR beta sequences and from how often those sequences occurred across donors. The study combined high-throughput TCR immunosequencing, statistical association of individual TCRs with disease status, and machine learning to predict cytomegalovirus infection status. All discovery cohort repertoires had been generated on a single sequencing platform. A later analysis re-examined previously published TCR beta repertoires from 500 to 700 donors and added high-resolution HLA genotyping to investigate patterns of TCR occurrence. A later genetic analysis used genome-wide SNP genotypes for about 55% of the 666 donors, treating that subset as a discovery cohort. Besides the first cohort of roughly 640 subjects, a separate validation cohort made up of 120 or so different subjects was used. Of the 350 to 450 genotyped donors, over 65% fell in the genetic ancestry cluster associated with self-reported Caucasian donors. Several DR-DQ haplotypes were treated as single units for association and clustering because of strong linkage in the cohort. The number of donors typed differed by locus, with about 629-630 for A, B, C, DRB1 and DQB1, more than 500 for DQA1, 606 for DPA1, and some 440 for DPB1. Alongside the repertoire data, information on donor age, sex, ethnicity and CMV serostatus was compiled. An early release that covered fewer than 800 HLA-typed donors contained about 300 gigabases of sequencing data and about 84 million unique TCR sequences.

Findings and caveats that apply to the study as a whole: A further reported finding was that TCR beta sequences accurately predicted the HLA-A and HLA-B alleles for most subjects in the first cohort. The presence/absence analyses assumed that sequencing depth was roughly uniform across donors, and that assumption may not be true. Because counts were too low, roughly 18 rarely observed V segments, including chromosome 9 orphons, were left out of the earlier analysis of some 600 of the donors. When HLA alleles, especially DR and DQ, strongly co-occurred, attributing TCR associations to individual alleles was difficult. Most CMV-associated TCR beta chains appeared to be HLA-restricted in a later analysis, and the HLA associations seemed to be driven largely by CMV exposure. It was suggested by the authors that the approach could potentially be generalized to other disease states and immunological phenotypes. A cluster of highly shared sequence variants was judged likely to be a technical artifact of the sequencing pipeline. According to a later analysis, TCR association rates differed among HLA loci, with DRB1 alleles showing the most associated TCRs and HLA-C alleles showing the fewest. Cytomegalovirus status was reported to be diagnosed by the classifier with high specificity and sensitivity in both the original and validation cohorts. While some public TCRs were present in many individuals, most TCR sequences turned up only very rarely across donors. Several of the top co-occurrence clusters appeared to be linked to parvovirus B19, influenza, CMV and Epstein-Barr virus, according to a later analysis. Immune exposure information for the cohort was limited to CMV serostatus. Some IMGT-functional V segments, including TRBV6-2 and TRBV6-3, could not be distinguished by the 87-base-pair reads and were therefore excluded. A total of 150 to 200 TCR beta chains were listed by the study as associated with cytomegalovirus. In an earlier analysis of 587 of the donors, most TCR beta V segments appeared in productive rearrangements about 87% or about 30% of the time, broadly matching IMGT annotations. Specific HLA alleles were associated with 15,000 to 20,000 TCR beta sequences at a false discovery rate of 0.05 in a later analysis. Correlated functional status among segregating V segments might reflect linkage disequilibrium, but an unknown experimental factor could not be ruled out. A later analysis found that HLA-associated TCR beta chains were more clonally expanded and had lower generation probabilities than equally common non-associated chains. A later genetic analysis reported fewer N-insertions in productive TCRs among donors in an Asian-associated ancestry cluster than the approximately 700-donor mean. An association between a missense DCLRE1C variant and V-gene and J-gene trimming of TCR beta chains was found in a later genetic analysis and replicated in an independent cohort. Only TCR beta chains were sequenced in this cohort, and the absence of alpha or paired-chain data limited detectable features. A few of the identified cytomegalovirus-associated TCR beta chains were confirmed in vitro to be specific for cytomegalovirus antigens. Because HLA typing was unavailable for some donors at each locus, only the typed subset was used in association tests.

The receptor library was made with the immunoSEQ multiplex PCR assay. For the multiplex PCR, a mixture combining 60 forward primers for TCR Vbeta segments and 13 reverse primers for TCR Jbeta segments was used. A multiplex PCR assay on genomic DNA amplified the CDR3 region of rearranged TCR beta genes. On the Illumina HiSeq System, the amplified TCR beta libraries were sequenced as 87-base-pair reads. On the study's bioinformatics: A later analysis tallied 70 million to 100 million unique TCR beta chains across the 700 or so repertoires, and 10 million to 11 million of those chains were shared by two or more donors. Raw reads were error-corrected and collapsed into unique sequences by a nearest-neighbor algorithm in which closely related sequences were merged to remove PCR and sequencing errors. Alignment of CDR3 sequences to IMGT reference sequences was used to assign V, D and J gene segments. For a sequence to be retained, at least a six-nucleotide match to both a V gene segment and a J gene segment was required. A rearrangement counted as productive if the CDR3 had no stop codons and remained in frame with V and J, and every other rearrangement counted as non-productive. Following IMGT convention, CDR3 was defined as the stretch from the second conserved V-encoded cysteine to the conserved J-encoded phenylalanine. Sequences without an unambiguous match to a single V gene segment were excluded from the earlier analysis of several hundred of the donors. In an earlier analysis of several hundred of the donors, V segments were called functional above 56.7% productive rearrangements and were called segregating when the between-donor standard deviation exceeded 5%. A statistical classification framework was built for diagnosing cytomegalovirus status from the catalog of TCR beta chain sequences. In a later analysis, V and J genes were assigned by comparing TCR nucleotide sequences against IMGT/GENE-DB human TR gene sequences. The TCRdist pipeline was used in a later analysis to assign CDR3 sequences and most-parsimonious VDJ recombination scenarios. In a later analysis, each TCR beta chain was defined by its CDR3 amino acid sequence together with its V-gene family, and reads lacking a unique V-gene family were excluded. A later analysis removed several hundred highly shared, low-generation-probability nucleotide sequences to deal with suspected cross-contamination and a sequencing artifact. A later analysis calculated a clonal expansion index for each public chain from normalized within-repertoire ranks of inferred template counts. A later analysis computed generation probabilities with a VDJ recombination model fitted to out-of-frame rearrangements, and checked the results against IGoR. Hypergeometric tests were used in a later analysis to score TCR-TCR, TCR-HLA and TCR-CMV co-occurrence, with a repertoire-size bias correction applied to the TCR pairs. To estimate false discovery rates, a later analysis permuted the HLA or CMV assignments 20 times. In a later analysis, co-occurring TCRs were grouped using DBSCAN, and TCRdist sequence similarity was added for clustering within HLA-allele-positive subsets. Repertoires with fewer than 30,000 or more than 120,000 public chains were left out of co-occurrence clustering, as were four to six repertoires with anomalous nucleotide sharing. The source is immuneACCESS, and TCRdb retained only in-frame sequences with V and J called. Part of the clones is not carried over; for the studies checked, unresolved V genes explain less than half of this, and the remainder is unexplained. That table furnishes V, J and clone size, whereas the DNA furnished D and trimming. The sample has some 120,000 clones on record, under 90% of them singletons. The ten largest clones capture approximately 3.5% of the sample.

The origin of this receptor is a middle-aged woman in good health and CMV-seropositive. The sequencing input was PBMCs. The chain couples TRBV5-1 to TRBJ2-7; TRBD1 could be the D gene, as 6 bases match. The sequence in DNA is TGCGCCAGCAGCTCGAGCCGGGACACCAACCTCTACGAGCAGTACTTC. Its protein product is CASSSSRDTNLYEQYF.